The rows below give T cell receptor beta chains drawn from one sample of a study of T cell repertoires and HLA-DP antigens. The assay was immunoSEQ multiplex PCR, and TCRdb's table has in-frame clones only and misses some. The sample lists around 100,000 clones, 92% occurring once. Which antigens these TCRs recognize remains unknown. Material: CD4+ T cells from PBMCs. The receptors stem from a woman aged 18-30 years in good health and CMV-seronegative. Each CDR3 is given with its conserved first and last residue. The order of the fields is D gene, J gene, V gene, CDR3 DNA, CDR3 protein. The D gene is left open where the match is weak.

>TRBD1|TRBJ2-7|TRBV27
TGTGCCAGCAGCCAAAGTCCCTATCCGGGACAGGGCTACGAGCAGTACTTC
CASSQSPYPGQGYEQYF
>.|TRBJ1-6|TRBV15
TGTGCCACCAGCAGAGAAAGCGGAACCAATTCACCCCTCCACTTT
CATSRESGTNSPLHF
>.|TRBJ2-2|TRBV5-5
TGTGCCAGCAGCCCCGAAAGAAAGGGGCGGAAGACCACCGGGGAGCTGTTTTTT
CASSPERKGRKTTGELFF
>.|TRBJ2-6|TRBV4-2
TGTGCCAGCAGCCAGATAGGGGCTTTGACTGGGGCCAGCGTCCTGACTTTC
CASSQIGALTGASVLTF
>.|TRBJ1-2|TRBV7-2
TGTGCCAGCAGCTTAGTAGGAGGAAACTATGGCTACACCTTC
CASSLVGGNYGYTF
>TRBD1|TRBJ1-5|TRBV5-8
TGTGCCAGCAACCGACAGGGGGGTAGCAATCAGCCCCAGCATTTT
CASNRQGGSNQPQHF
>.|TRBJ1-1|TRBV28
TGTGCCAGCAGTTTAGGACGAGGGGTAGTAATGAACACTGAAGCTTTCTTT
CASSLGRGVVMNTEAFF
>.|TRBJ1-5|TRBV6-6
TGTGCCAGCGCCAAAGAGCGGGGCGGCAATCAGCCCCAGCATTTT
CASAKERGGNQPQHF
>TRBD1|TRBJ2-7|TRBV6-7
TGTGCCAGCAGTTATCAAGCGGACAGGACTCTCTACGAGCAGTACTTC
CASSYQADRTLYEQYF
>TRBD1|TRBJ2-4|TRBV30
TGTGCCTGGAGCGACAGGGGTAACATTCAGTACTTC
CAWSDRGNIQYF
>.|TRBJ2-6|TRBV7-8
TGTGCCAGCAGCTTAGCTTGGACGGCAAGCTCTGGGGCCAACGTCCTGACTTTC
CASSLAWTASSGANVLTF
>.|TRBJ2-3|TRBV12-5
TGTGCTAGTGGTTTAGAAGATACGCAGTATTTT
CASGLEDTQYF
>TRBD1|TRBJ2-3|TRBV2
TGTGCCAGCAGCGCCGGGACAGCTAGCACAGATACGCAGTATTTT
CASSAGTASTDTQYF
>.|TRBJ2-2|TRBV7-9
TGTGCCAGCAGCCCACCGGGACTGGGGCGCACCGGGGAGCTGTTTTTT
CASSPPGLGRTGELFF
>.|TRBJ1-1|TRBV5-4
TGTGCCAGCAGTACAGGGAACATGAACACTGAAGCTTTCTTT
CASSTGNMNTEAFF
>.|TRBJ1-5|TRBV6-5
TGTGCCAGCAGTGCCCGGGGAAAGGGCCAGCCCCAGCATTTT
CASSARGKGQPQHF